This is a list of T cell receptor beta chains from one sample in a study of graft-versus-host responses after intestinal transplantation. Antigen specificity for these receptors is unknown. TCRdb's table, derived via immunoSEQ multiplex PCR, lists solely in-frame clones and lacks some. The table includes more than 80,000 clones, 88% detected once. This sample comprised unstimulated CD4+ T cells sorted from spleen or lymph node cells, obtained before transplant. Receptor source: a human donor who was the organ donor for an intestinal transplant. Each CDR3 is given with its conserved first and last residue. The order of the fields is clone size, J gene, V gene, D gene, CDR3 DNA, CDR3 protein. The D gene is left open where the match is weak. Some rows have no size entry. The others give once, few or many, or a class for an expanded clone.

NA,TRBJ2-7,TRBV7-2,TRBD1,TGTGCCAGCAGCTTAGCCGGGACAGGGGAATACGAGCAGTACTTC,CASSLAGTGEYEQYF
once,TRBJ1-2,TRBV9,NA,TGTGCCAGCAGCGTAGGGGCAGGGTATGGCTACACCTTC,CASSVGAGYGYTF
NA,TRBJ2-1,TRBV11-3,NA,TGTGCCAGCAGCTTAGGAGAAGAGCACAGTGAGCAGTTCTTC,CASSLGEEHSEQFF
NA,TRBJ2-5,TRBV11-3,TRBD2,TGTGCCAGCAGCTTAGATCCGTACGCGGGGGGGCCGGAGGAGACCCAGTACTTC,CASSLDPYAGGPEETQYF
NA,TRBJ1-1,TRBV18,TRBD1,TGTGCCAGCTCCCTTAACATCAGGGGGGACACTGAAGCTTTCTTT,CASSLNIRGDTEAFF
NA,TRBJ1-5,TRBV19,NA,TGTGCCAGTAGTAAGGCTCGGGGAAGTGGACAGCCCCAGCATTTT,CASSKARGSGQPQHF
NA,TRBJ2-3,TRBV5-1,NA,TGCGCCACCAGTGGGGGGGCGGCAGATACGCAGTATTTT,CATSGGAADTQYF
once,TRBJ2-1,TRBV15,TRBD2,TGTGCCACCAGCAGGCGGGGGAAAGAGCAGTTCTTC,CATSRRGKEQFF
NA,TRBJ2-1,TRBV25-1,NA,TGTGCCAGCAGTGAATACCCCAGGGTCAATGAGCAGTTCTTC,CASSEYPRVNEQFF
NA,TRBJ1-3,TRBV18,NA,TGTGCCAGCTCACCCGCGAGCTCTGGAAACACCATATATTTT,CASSPASSGNTIYF